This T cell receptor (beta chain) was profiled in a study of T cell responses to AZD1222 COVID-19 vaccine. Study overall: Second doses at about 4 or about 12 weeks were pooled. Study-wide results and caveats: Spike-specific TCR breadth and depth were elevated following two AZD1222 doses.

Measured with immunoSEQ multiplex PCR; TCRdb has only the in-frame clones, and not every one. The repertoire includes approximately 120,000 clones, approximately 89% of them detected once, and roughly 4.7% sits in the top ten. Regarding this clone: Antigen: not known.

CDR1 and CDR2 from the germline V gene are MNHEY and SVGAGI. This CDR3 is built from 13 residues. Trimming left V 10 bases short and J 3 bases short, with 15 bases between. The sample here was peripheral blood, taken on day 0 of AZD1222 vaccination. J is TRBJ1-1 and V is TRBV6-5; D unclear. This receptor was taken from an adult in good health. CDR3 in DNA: TGTGCCACCCTGGAGTCGAGAGACACTGAAGCTTTCTTT. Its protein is CATLESRDTEAFF.